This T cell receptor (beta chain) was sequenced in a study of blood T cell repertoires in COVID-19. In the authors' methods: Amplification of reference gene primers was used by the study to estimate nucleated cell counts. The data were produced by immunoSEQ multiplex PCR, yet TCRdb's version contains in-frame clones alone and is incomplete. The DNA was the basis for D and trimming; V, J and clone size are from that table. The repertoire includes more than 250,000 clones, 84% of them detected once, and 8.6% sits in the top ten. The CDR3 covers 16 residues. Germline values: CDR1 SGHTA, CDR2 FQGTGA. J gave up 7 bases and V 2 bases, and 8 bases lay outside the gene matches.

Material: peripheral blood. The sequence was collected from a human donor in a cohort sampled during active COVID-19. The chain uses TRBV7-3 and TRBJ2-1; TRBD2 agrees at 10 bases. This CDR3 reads CASSLLAGVESNEQFF. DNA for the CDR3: TGTGCCAGCAGCTTACTAGCGGGAGTGGAGTCGAATGAGCAGTTCTTC.